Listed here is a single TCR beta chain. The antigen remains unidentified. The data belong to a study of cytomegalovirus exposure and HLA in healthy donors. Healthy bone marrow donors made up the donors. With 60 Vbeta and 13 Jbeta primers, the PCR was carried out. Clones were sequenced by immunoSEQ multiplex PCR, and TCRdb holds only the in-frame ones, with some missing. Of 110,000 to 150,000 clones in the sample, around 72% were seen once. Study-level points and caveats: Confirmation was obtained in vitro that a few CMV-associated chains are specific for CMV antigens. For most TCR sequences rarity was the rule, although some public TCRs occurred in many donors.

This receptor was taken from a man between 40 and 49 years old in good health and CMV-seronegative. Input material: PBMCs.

CDR3 amino acids: CAISIRDRNTEAFF. The DNA of the CDR3 is TGTGCCATCAGCATCCGGGACAGGAACACTGAAGCTTTCTTT. The V gene is TRBV10-3, the J gene TRBJ1-1; 7 bases line up with TRBD1. Germline V lookup: CDR1 ENHRY, CDR2 SYGVKD. The CDR3 runs to 14 residues. The J segment lost 1 base and the V segment lost 6 bases, leaving 5 bases of the junction unmatched.